Here is one TCR beta chain with its context. Its antigen is undetermined. This sample is part of a study of CD4 T cells in relation to SARS-CoV-2 and coronaviruses. Sequenced by immunoSEQ multiplex PCR; TCRdb stores in-frame clones only, minus some. Here the sample spans around 35,000 clones, roughly 85% being singletons. V lost 6 bases and J lost 0; bases outside the gene matches: 8. From germline, CDR1 is MDHEN and CDR2 SYDVKM. The CDR3 totals 16 residues. The specimen sequenced was naive CD4+ T cells from PBMCs, cultured in vitro. Subset meaning: naive CD4+ T cells isolated by negative enrichment. The sequence derives from an adult with COVID-19. V is TRBV28 and J is TRBJ2-1; 7 bases are a match to TRBD2. CDR3 protein: CASSPSGEGSYNEQFF. The CDR3 nucleotides read TGTGCCAGCAGCCCTAGTGGGGAGGGCTCCTACAATGAGCAGTTCTTC. Filled out from reference TRBV28 and TRBJ2-1, the complete variable domain reads DVKVTQSSRYLVKRTGEKVFLECVQDMDHENMFWYRQDPGLGLRLIYFSYDVKMKEKGDIPEGYSVSREKKERFSLILESASTNQTSMYLCASSPSGEGSYNEQFFGPGTRLTVL.